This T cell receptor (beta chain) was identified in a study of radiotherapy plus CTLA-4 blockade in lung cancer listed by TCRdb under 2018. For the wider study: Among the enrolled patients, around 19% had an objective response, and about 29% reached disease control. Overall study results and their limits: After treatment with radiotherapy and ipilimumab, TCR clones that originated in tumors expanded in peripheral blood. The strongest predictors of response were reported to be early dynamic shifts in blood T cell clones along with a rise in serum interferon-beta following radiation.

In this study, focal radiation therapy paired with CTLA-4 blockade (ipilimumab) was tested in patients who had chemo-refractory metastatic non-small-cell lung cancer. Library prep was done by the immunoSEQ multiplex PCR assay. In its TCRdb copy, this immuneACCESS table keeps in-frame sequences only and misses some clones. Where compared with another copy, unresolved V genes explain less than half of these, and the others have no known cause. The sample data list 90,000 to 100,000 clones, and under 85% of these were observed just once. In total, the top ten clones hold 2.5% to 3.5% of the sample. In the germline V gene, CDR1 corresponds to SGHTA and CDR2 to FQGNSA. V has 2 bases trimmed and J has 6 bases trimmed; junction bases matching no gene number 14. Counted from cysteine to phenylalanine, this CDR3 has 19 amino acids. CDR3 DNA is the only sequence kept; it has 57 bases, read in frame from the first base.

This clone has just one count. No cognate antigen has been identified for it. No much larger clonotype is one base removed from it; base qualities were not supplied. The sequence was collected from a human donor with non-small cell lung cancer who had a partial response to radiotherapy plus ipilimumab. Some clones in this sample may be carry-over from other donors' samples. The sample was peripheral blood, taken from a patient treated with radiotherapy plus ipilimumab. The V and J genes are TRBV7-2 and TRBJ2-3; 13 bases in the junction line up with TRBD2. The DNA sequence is TGTGCCAGCAGCTTATTGGGTGGAGGACTAGCGGGGGAGCGGGATACGCAGTATTTT. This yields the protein CASSLLGGGLAGERDTQYF.